The 7 T cell receptor beta chains given below trace back to one sample, sequenced in a study of T cell responses to AZD1222 COVID-19 vaccine. This table comes from immunoSEQ multiplex PCR, and its TCRdb copy is limited to in-frame clones, with some not included. The sample records 130,000 or so clones, about 90% being singletons. The sample was peripheral blood, taken 28 days after the second AZD1222 dose. These TCRs come from an adult who received the AZD1222 COVID-19 vaccine.

The CDR3 DNA follows: TGTGCCAGCAGCGTCCGGGACGGGATTGTCTATGGCTACACCTTC. Translation: CASSVRDGIVYGYTF. The chain carries TRBV7-2 and TRBJ1-2; possibly TRBD1 for D (5 bases). This CDR3 contains 15 residues. Germline V CDR1 and CDR2: SGHTA, FQGNSA. V lost 5 bases and J lost 4, with 17 bases in between.

This clone showed up just once. An end of the junction differs from the germline gene, which may be a read error. The chain couples TRBV5-1 to TRBJ2-6, with 8 bases fitting TRBD2. The CDR3 totals 16 residues. CDR1 is SGHRS, CDR2 YFSETQ, per germline. The CDR3 sequence is CASSLAGSSGANVLTF. Written as DNA, the CDR3 is TGCGCCAGTAGCTTAGCGGGGAGCTCTGGGGCCAACGTCCTGACTTTC.

At least ten counts were recorded for this clone. This chain connects TRBV2 to TRBJ2-7, with D possibly matching TRBD2 (6 bases). The CDR3 has 15 residues. V was pared by 0 bases and J by 3 bases, with 12 bases between. Germline V lookup: CDR1 SNHLY, CDR2 FYNNEI. This CDR3 is CASSEARTKRYEQYF. The DNA of the CDR3 is TGTGCCAGCAGTGAAGCGCGGACTAAGCGCTACGAGCAGTACTTC.

The V and J genes are TRBV19 and TRBJ1-1; unclear D gene. This CDR3 is built from 15 residues. Germline V gives CDR1 LNHDA, CDR2 SQIVND (reference sequence). Between the trimmed V and J ends, which lost 5 bases and 0 bases, there was a span of 13 bases. The CDR3 loop reads CASSPQASMNTEAFF. CDR3 nucleotide sequence: TGTGCCAGTAGTCCCCAGGCGAGCATGAACACTGAAGCTTTCTTT.

The genes are TRBV7-9 and TRBJ2-1; maybe TRBD2 (5 bases). The CDR3 totals 12 residues. The germline V and J ends were trimmed by 2 bases and 11 bases, with 10 bases remaining between them. Germline CDR1 and CDR2: SEHNR and FQNEAQ (reference sequence). CDR3 residues: CASSLFDGKQFF. The CDR3 DNA follows: TGTGCCAGCAGCTTATTTGACGGGAAGCAGTTCTTC.

The genes are TRBV14 and TRBJ1-1; D is unresolved. The germline CDR1 and CDR2 sequences are SGHDN and FVKESK. Trimming took off 4 bases at V and 10 bases at J, with 16 bases between the two ends. This CDR3 spans 13 amino acids. The CDR3: CASSPRTEGLAFF. In DNA form, the CDR3 reads TGTGCCAGCAGCCCTAGAACCGAGGGTTTAGCTTTCTTT.

This chain links TRBV5-1 with TRBJ2-5; TRBD1 aligns across 8 bases. This CDR3 region has 15 residues. The junction had 9 bases not matched to a gene; V was cut back by 6 bases and J by 2 bases. Germline V gene sequence: CDR1 SGHRS, CDR2 YFSETQ. CDR3 sequence (DNA): TGCGCCAGCACCTCCAGGGGGCCTGGGCAAGAGACCCAGTACTTC. Translating it yields CASTSRGPGQETQYF.